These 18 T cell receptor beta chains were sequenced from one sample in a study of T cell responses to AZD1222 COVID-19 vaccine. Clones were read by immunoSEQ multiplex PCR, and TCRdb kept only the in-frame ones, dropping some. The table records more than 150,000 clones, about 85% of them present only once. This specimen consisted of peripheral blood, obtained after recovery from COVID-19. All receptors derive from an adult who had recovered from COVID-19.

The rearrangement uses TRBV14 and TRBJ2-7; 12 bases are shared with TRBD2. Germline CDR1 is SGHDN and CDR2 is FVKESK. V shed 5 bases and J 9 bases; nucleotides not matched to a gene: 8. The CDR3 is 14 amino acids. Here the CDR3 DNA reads TGTGCCAGCAGCGTTTCCGGGACTAGCGGGCTGCAGTACTTC. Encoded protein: CASSVSGTSGLQYF.

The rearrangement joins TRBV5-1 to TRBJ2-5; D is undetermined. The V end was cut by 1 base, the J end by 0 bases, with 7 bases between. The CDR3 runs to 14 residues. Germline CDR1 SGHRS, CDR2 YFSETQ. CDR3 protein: CASSLTADQETQYF. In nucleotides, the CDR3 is TGCGCCAGCAGCTTGACAGCCGACCAAGAGACCCAGTACTTC.

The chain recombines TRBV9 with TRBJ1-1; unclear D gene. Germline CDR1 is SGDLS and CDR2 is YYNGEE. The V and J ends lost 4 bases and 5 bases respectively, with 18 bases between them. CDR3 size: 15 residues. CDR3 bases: TGTGCCAGCAGCTCCAGTACAATCTTTGGAACTGAAGCTTTCTTT. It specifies CASSSSTIFGTEAFF. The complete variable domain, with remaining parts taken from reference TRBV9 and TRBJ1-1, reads DSGVTQTPKHLITATGQRVTLRCSPRSGDLSVYWYQQSLDQGLQFLIQYYNGEERAKGNILERFSAQQFPDLHSELNLSSLELGDSALYFCASSSSTIFGTEAFFGQGTRLTVV.

CDR3 amino acids: CASSVRVAETQYF. CDR3 bases: TGTGCCAGCAGTGTGAGGGTGGCGGAGACCCAGTACTTC. The V and J genes are TRBV2 and TRBJ2-5; D possibly corresponds to TRBD2 (5 bases). The ends were cut back, 4 bases at V and 5 bases at J, with 11 bases in the middle. The CDR3 is 13 amino acids. The germline gives CDR1 SNHLY, CDR2 FYNNEI.

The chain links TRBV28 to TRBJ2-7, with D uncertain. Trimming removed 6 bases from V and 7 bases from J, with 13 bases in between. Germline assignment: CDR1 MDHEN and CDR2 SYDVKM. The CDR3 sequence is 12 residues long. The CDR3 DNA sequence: TGTGCCAGCAGGCGGAGTTCGAGGGAGCAGTACTTC. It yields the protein CASRRSSREQYF.

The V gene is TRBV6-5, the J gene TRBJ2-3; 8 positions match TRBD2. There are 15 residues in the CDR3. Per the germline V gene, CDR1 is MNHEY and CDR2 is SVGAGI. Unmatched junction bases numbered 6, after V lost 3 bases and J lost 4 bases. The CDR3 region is CASSYLRGGPDTQYF. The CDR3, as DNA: TGTGCCAGCAGTTATCTCCGGGGGGGCCCAGATACGCAGTATTTT.

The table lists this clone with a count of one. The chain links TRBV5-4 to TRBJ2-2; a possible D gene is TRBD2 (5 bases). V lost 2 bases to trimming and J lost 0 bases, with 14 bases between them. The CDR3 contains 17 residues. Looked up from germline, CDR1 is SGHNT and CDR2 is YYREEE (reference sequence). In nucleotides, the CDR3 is TGTGCCAGCAGCTTAGCCGGGATTCTTGCGAACACCGGGGAGCTGTTTTTT. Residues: CASSLAGILANTGELFF.

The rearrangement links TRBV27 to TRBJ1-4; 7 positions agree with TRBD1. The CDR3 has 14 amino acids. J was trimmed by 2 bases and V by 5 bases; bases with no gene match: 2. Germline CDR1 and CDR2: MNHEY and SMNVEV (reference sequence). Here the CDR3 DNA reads TGTGCCAGCAGTAAGACAGGGACTAATGAAAAACTGTTTTTT. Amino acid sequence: CASSKTGTNEKLFF.

CDR3 in DNA: TGTGCCAGCAGCCTTGGCGCTGAGGGCTACACCTTC. Translating it yields CASSLGAEGYTF. J is TRBJ1-2 and V is TRBV7-9; D is undetermined. The germline CDR1 and CDR2 sequences are SEHNR and FQNEAQ (reference sequence). V was trimmed by 5 bases and J by 8 bases, leaving 12 bases between them. The CDR3 has 12 residues.

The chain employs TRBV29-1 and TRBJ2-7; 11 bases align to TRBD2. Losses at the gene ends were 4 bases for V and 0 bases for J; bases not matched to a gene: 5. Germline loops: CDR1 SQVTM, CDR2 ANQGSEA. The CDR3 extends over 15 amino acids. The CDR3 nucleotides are TGCAGCGTTGCCTCCACTAGCGGGAGCTCCTACGAGCAGTACTTC. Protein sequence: CSVASTSGSSYEQYF.

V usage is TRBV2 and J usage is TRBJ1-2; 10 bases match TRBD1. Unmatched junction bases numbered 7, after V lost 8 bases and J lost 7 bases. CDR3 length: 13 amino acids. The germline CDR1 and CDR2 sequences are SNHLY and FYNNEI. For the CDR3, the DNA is TGTGCCAGCCTGACAGGGGGCAATAGTGGCTACACCTTC. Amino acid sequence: CASLTGGNSGYTF.

CDR3 bases: TGCGCCAGCAGCCGCCGAGGGGGGACGATGTCAACTAATGAAAAACTGTTTTTT. Translated, it gives CASSRRGGTMSTNEKLFF. The J gene is TRBJ1-4, the V gene TRBV5-1; weak D call: TRBD1 (6 bases). CDR3 size: 18 residues. V was trimmed by 4 bases and J by 0 bases, leaving 19 bases between them. Germline V gene data show CDR1 as SGHRS and CDR2 as YFSETQ.

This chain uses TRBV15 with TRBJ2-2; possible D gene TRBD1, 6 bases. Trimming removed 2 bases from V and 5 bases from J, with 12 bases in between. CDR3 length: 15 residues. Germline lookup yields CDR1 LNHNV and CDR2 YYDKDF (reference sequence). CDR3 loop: CATSRYREGTGELFF. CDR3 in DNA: TGTGCCACCAGCAGATACAGGGAAGGGACCGGGGAGCTGTTTTTT.

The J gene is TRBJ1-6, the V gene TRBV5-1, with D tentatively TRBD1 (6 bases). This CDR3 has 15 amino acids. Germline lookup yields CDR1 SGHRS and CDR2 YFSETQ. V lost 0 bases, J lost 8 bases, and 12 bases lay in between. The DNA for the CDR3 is TGCGCCAGCAGCTTGGACAGGAGGGGGGATTCACCCCTCCACTTT. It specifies CASSLDRRGDSPLHF.

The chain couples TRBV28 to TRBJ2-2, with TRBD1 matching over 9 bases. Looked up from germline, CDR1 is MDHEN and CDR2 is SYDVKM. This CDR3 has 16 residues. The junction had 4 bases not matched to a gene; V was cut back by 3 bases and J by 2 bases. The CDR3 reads CASSLGTGINTGELFF. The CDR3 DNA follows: TGTGCCAGCAGTTTGGGGACAGGGATAAACACCGGGGAGCTGTTTTTT.

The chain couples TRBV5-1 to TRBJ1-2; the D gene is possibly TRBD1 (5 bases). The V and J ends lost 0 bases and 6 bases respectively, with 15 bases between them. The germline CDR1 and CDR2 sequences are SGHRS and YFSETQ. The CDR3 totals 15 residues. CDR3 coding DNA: TGCGCCAGCAGCTTGGAACCGGGGGGGTTAGATGGCTACACCTTC. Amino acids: CASSLEPGGLDGYTF.

CDR3 region: CASSLGGRFHEQFF. The DNA of the CDR3 is TGTGCCAGCAGCTTAGGGGGGCGATTCCATGAGCAGTTCTTC. The V gene is TRBV11-2, the J gene TRBJ2-1, with a possible D match to TRBD1 (6 bases). The length of the CDR3 is 14 residues. Trimming removed 1 base from V and 8 bases from J, with 12 bases in between. Germline loops: CDR1 SGHAT, CDR2 FQNNGV.

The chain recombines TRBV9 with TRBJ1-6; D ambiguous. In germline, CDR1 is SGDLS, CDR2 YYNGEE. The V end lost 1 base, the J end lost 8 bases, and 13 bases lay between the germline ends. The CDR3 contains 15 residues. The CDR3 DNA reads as TGTGCCAGCAGCGTAAAGGGAGATGTTGATTCACCCCTCCACTTT. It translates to CASSVKGDVDSPLHF.